This TCR beta chain is from a study of T cells in women clearing cervical HPV infection. Notes on this clone: The sequenced fragment ends 3 residues before the CDR3 boundary, so the rest is inferred from the germline J gene.

Each participant carried one incident cervical HPV16 infection only. The V gene lost 1 base and the J gene lost 0 bases, with 7 bases spanning the gap. Germline CDR1 is SGHAT and CDR2 is FQNNGV. CDR3 length: 15 residues. Sequenced by immunoSEQ multiplex PCR; TCRdb stores in-frame clones only, minus some. Recorded here are around 30,000 clones; the top ten clones represent about 3.4%. The V call is TRBV11-2, the J call TRBJ2-1, with D unresolved. The TCR sequence derives from a woman between 18 and 69 years old with a cervical HPV16 infection that either progressed to CIN3+ or cleared (not recorded which). Input material: blood buffy coat. The CDR3 reads CASSLVQSSYNEQFF. CDR3 bases read: TGTGCCAGCAGCTTAGTCCAGAGCTCCTACAATGAG.